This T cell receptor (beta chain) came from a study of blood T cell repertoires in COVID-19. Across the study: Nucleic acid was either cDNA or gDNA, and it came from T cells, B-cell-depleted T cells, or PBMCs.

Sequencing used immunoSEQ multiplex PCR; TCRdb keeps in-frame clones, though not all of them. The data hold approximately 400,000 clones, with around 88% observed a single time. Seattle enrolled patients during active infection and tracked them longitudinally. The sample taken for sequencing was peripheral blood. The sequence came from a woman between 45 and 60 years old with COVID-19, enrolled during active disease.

CDR3 region: CASSYEGVSYNEQFF. The CDR3 nucleotides read TGTGCCAGCAGCTATGAAGGGGTGTCCTACAATGAGCAGTTCTTC. The V gene is TRBV7-3, the J gene TRBJ2-1; possibly TRBD1 for D (5 bases). The CDR3 extends over 15 amino acids. Trimming shortened V by 4 bases and J by 1 base, and 11 bases separated the two germline ends. Per the germline V gene, CDR1 is SGHTA and CDR2 is FQGTGA.